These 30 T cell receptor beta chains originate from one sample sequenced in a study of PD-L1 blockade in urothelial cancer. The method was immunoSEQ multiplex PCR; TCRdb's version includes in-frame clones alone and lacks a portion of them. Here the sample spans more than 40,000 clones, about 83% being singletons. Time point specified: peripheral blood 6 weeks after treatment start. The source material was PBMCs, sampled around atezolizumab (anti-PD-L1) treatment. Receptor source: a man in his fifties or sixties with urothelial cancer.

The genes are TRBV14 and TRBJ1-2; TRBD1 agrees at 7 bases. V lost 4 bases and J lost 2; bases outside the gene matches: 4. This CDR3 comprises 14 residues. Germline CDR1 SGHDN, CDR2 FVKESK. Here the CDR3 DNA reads TGTGCCAGCAGCCCTCGACAGGGAAACTATGGCTACACCTTC. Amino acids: CASSPRQGNYGYTF.

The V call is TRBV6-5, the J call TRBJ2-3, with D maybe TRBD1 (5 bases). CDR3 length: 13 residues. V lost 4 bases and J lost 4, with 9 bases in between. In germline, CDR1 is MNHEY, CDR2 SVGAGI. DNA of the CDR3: TGTGCCAGCAGTTCGTCAGGGTCAGATACGCAGTATTTT. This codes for CASSSSGSDTQYF.

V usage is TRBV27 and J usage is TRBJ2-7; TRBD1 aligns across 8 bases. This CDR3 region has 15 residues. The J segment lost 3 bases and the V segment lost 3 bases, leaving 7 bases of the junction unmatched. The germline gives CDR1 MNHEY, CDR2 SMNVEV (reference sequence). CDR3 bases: TGTGCCAGCAGTTTCAGGGGGCGCGGAAACTACGAGCAGTACTTC. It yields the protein CASSFRGRGNYEQYF.

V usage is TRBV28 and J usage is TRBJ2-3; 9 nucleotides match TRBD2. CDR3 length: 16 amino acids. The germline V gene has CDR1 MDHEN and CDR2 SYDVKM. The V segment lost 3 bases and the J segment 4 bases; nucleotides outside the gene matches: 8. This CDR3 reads CASSLPAGGLSDTQYF. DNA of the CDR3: TGTGCCAGCAGTTTGCCGGCGGGGGGGCTGTCAGATACGCAGTATTTT.

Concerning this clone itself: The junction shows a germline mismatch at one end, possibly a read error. The CDR3 sequence: CANSYVQGALSEQYF. The CDR3, as DNA: TGTGCCAACAGTTACGTACAGGGGGCGCTTAGCGAGCAGTACTTC. The V and J genes are TRBV6-5 and TRBJ2-7; 9 nucleotides match TRBD1. Germline CDR1 MNHEY, CDR2 SVGAGI. The CDR3 covers 15 residues.

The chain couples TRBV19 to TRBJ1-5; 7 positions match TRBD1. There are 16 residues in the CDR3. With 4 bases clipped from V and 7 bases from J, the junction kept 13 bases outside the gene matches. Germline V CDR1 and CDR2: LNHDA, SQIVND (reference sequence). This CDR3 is CASSRSTGALGQPQHF. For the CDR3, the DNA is TGTGCCAGTAGTAGATCAACAGGGGCCCTAGGACAGCCCCAGCATTTT.

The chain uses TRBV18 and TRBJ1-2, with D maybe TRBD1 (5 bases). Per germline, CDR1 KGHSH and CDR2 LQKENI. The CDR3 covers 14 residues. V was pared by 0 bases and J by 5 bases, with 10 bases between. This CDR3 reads CASSPPQGWYGYTF. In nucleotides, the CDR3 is TGTGCCAGCTCACCACCCCAGGGCTGGTATGGCTACACCTTC. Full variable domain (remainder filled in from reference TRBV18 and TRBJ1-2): NAGVMQNPRHLVRRRGQEARLRCSPMKGHSHVYWYRQLPEEGLKFMVYLQKENIIDESGMPKERFSAEFPKEGPSILRIQQVVRGDSAAYFCASSPPQGWYGYTFGSGTRLTVV.

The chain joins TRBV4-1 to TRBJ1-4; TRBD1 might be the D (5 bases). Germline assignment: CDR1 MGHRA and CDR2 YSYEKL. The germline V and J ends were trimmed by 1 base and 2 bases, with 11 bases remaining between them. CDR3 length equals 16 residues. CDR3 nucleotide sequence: TGCGCCAGCAGCCAAGGGTTCGGGACTACTAATGAAAAACTGTTTTTT. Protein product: CASSQGFGTTNEKLFF.

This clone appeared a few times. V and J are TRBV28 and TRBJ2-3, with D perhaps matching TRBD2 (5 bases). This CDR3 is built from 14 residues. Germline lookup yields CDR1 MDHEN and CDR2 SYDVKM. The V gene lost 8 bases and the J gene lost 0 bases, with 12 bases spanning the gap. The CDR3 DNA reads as TGTGCCAGCGGGAGAGGGCCTAGCACAGATACGCAGTATTTT. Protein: CASGRGPSTDTQYF.

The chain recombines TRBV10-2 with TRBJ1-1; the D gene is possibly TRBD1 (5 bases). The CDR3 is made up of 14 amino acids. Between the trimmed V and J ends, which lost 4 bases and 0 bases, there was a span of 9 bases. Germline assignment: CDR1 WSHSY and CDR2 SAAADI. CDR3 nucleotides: TGCGCCAGCAGTGCAGCGGGGCTGAACACTGAAGCTTTCTTT. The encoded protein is CASSAAGLNTEAFF.

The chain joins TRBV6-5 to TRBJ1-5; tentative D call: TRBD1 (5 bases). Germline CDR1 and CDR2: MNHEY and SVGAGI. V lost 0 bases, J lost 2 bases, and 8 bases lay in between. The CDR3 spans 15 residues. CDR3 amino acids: CASSYSRERNQPQHF. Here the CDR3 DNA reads TGTGCCAGCAGTTACTCCAGGGAACGCAATCAGCCCCAGCATTTT.

The CDR3 region is CASSAGQGVTSSYNSPLHF. The CDR3 DNA reads TGTGCCAGCAGCGCGGGACAGGGGGTGACAAGCTCCTATAATTCACCCCTCCACTTT. The chain is built from TRBV9 and TRBJ1-6; TRBD1 agrees at 11 bases. The CDR3 consists of 19 residues. The junction had 8 bases not matched to a gene; V was cut back by 3 bases and J by 0 bases. CDR1 and CDR2 from the germline V gene are SGDLS and YYNGEE.

CDR3 coding DNA: TGTGCCAGCAGCTCGGTAGATACGCAGTATTTT. It yields the protein CASSSVDTQYF. The gene calls are TRBV7-2 and TRBJ2-3, with D unresolved. Germline V gives CDR1 SGHTA, CDR2 FQGNSA. V was cut by 4 bases and J by 5 bases, with 4 bases left in between. The CDR3 runs 11 residues.

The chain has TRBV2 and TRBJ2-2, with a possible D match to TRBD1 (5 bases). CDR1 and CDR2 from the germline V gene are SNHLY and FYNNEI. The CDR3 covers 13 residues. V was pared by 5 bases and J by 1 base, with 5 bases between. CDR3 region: CASSQGNTGELFF. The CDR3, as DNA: TGTGCCAGCAGTCAGGGGAACACCGGGGAGCTGTTTTTT.

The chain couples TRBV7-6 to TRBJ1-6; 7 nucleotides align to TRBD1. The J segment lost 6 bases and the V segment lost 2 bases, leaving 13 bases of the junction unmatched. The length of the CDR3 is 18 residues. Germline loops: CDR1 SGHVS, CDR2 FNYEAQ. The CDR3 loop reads CASSLQSQGELFNSPLHF. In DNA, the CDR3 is TGTGCCAGCAGCTTACAATCTCAGGGGGAGCTGTTTAATTCACCCCTCCACTTT.

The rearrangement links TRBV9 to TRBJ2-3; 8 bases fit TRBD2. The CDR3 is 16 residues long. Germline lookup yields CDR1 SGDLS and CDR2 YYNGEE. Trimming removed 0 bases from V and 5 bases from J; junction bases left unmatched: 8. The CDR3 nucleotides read TGTGCCAGCAGCGTAGTCTCCGGGGGGGCGGGAGATACGCAGTATTTT. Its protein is CASSVVSGGAGDTQYF.

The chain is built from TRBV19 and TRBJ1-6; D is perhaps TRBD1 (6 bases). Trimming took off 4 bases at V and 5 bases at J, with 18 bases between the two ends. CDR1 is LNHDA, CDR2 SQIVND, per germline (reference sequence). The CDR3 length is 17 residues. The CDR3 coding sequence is TGTGCCAGTAGTAATTTCTCCGCCAGGGGCCATAATTCACCCCTCCACTTT. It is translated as CASSNFSARGHNSPLHF. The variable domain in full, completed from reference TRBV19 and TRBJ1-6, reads DGGITQSPKYLFRKEGQNVTLSCEQNLNHDAMYWYRQDPGQGLRLIYYSQIVNDFQKGDIAEGYSVSREKKESFPLTVTSAQKNPTAFYLCASSNFSARGHNSPLHFGNGTRLTVT.

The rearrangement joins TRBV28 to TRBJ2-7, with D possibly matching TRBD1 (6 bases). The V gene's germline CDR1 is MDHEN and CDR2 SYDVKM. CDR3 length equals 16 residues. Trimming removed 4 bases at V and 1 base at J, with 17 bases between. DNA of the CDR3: TGTGCCAGCAGTTCGGGATACCTTGACAGGTCCTACGAGCAGTACTTC. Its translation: CASSSGYLDRSYEQYF.

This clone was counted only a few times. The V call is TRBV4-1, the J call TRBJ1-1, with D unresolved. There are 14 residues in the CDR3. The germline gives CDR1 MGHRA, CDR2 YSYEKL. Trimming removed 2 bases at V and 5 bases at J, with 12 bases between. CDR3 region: CASSQFLSQTEAFF. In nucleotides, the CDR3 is TGCGCCAGCAGCCAATTTTTAAGTCAGACTGAAGCTTTCTTT.

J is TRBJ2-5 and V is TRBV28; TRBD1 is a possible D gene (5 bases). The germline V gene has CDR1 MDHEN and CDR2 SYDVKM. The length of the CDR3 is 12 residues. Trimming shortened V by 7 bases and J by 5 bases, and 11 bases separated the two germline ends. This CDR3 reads CASTQGLETQYF. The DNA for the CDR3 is TGTGCCAGCACCCAGGGTTTGGAGACCCAGTACTTC. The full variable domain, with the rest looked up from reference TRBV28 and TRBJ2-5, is DVKVTQSSRYLVKRTGEKVFLECVQDMDHENMFWYRQDPGLGLRLIYFSYDVKMKEKGDIPEGYSVSREKKERFSLILESASTNQTSMYLCASTQGLETQYFGPGTRLLVL.

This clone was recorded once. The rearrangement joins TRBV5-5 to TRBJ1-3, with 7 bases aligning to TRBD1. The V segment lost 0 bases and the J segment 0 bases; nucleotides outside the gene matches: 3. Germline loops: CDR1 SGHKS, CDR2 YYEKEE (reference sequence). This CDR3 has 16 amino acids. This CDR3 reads CASSLGNRGSGNTIYF. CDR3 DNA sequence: TGTGCCAGCAGCTTGGGGAACAGGGGCTCTGGAAACACCATATATTTT. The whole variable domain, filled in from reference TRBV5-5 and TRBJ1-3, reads DAGVTQSPTHLIKTRGQQVTLRCSPISGHKSVSWYQQVLGQGPQFIFQYYEKEERGRGNFPDRFSARQFPNYSSELNVNALLLGDSALYLCASSLGNRGSGNTIYFGEGSWLTVV.

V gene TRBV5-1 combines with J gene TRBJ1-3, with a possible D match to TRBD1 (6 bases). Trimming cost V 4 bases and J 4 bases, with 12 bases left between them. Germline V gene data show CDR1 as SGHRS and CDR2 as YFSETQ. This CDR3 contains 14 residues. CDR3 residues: CASSPGTTGNTIYF. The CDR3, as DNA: TGCGCCAGCAGCCCAGGGACAACAGGAAACACCATATATTTT.

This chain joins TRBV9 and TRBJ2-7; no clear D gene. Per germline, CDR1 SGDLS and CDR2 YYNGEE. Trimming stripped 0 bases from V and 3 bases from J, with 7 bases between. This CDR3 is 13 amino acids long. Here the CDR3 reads CASSVGQFYEQYF. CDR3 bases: TGTGCCAGCAGCGTAGGGCAGTTCTACGAGCAGTACTTC.

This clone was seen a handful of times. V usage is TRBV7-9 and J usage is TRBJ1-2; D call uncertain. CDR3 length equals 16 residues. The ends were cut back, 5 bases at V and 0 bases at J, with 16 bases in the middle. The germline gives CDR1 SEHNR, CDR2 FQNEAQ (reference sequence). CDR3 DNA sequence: TGTGCCAGCAGCCCTATCTGGCGGCTTTCTAACTATGGCTACACCTTC. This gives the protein CASSPIWRLSNYGYTF. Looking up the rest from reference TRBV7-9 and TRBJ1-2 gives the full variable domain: DTGVSQNPRHKITKRGQNVTFRCDPISEHNRLYWYRQTLGQGPEFLTYFQNEAQLEKSRLLSDRFSAERPKGSFSTLEIQRTEQGDSAMYLCASSPIWRLSNYGYTFGSGTRLTVV.

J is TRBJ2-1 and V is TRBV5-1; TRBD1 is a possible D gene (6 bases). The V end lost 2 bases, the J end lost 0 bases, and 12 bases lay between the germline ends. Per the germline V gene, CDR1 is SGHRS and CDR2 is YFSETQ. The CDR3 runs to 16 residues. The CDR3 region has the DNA TGCGCCAGCAGCTTAGGGGGAGCTCGCTCCTACAATGAGCAGTTCTTC. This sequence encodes CASSLGGARSYNEQFF.

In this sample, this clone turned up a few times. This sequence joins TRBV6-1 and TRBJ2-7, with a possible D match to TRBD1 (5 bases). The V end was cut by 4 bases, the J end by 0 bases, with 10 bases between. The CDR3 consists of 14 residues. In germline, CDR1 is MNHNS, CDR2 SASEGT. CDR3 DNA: TGTGCCAGCAGTGCCCACAGGAGCTCCTACGAGCAGTACTTC. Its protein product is CASSAHRSSYEQYF.

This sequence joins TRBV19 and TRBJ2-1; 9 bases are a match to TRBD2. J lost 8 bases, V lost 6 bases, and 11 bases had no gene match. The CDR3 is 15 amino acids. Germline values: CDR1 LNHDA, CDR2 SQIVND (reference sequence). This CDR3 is CASRRYGTSSDEQFF. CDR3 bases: TGTGCCAGTAGACGGTACGGGACTAGCAGCGATGAGCAGTTCTTC.

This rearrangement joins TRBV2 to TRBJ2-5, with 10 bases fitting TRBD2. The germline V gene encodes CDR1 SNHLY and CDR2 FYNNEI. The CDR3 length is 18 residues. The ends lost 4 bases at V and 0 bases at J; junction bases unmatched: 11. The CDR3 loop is CASSGSGGGPEYQETQYF. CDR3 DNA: TGTGCCAGCAGTGGCAGCGGGGGGGGGCCTGAGTACCAAGAGACCCAGTACTTC.

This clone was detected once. Here the CDR3 reads CASNEADSYEQYF. CDR3 nucleotide sequence: TGTGCCTCGAACGAGGCAGACTCCTACGAGCAGTACTTC. This chain links TRBV19 with TRBJ2-7; D not certain. Germline loops: CDR1 LNHDA, CDR2 SQIVND (reference sequence). This CDR3 has 13 amino acids. Trimming took off 11 bases at V and 0 bases at J, with 14 bases between the two ends.

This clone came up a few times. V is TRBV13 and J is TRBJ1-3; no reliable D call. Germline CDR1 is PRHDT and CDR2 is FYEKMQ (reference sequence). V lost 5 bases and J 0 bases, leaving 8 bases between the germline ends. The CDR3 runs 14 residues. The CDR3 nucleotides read TGTGCCAGCAGCCTCGGGAACTCTGGAAACACCATATATTTT. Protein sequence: CASSLGNSGNTIYF.